The 15 T cell receptor beta chains below were found in one sample sequenced in a study of Ad26.COV2.S vaccination and SARS-CoV-2 variants. The treatment: around 19 received Ad26.COV2.S at low or high dose, single or two shots; about 5 received placebo; per-sample allocation not given. Following the first vaccine or placebo injection, samples were taken on day 63. The protocol was immunoSEQ multiplex PCR, while the TCRdb copy is restricted to in-frame clones and leaves out a portion. The sample includes approximately 360,000 clones, around 82% of them seen just once. The sequenced sample was peripheral blood, obtained in a trial of Ad26.COV2.S vaccine versus placebo. These receptors all stem from a person aged 18-60 years who received the Ad26.COV2.S COVID-19 vaccine or a placebo.

This clone was seen once. This chain connects TRBV24-1 to TRBJ2-2; D is undetermined. V lost 2 bases and J 0 bases, leaving 6 bases between the germline ends. CDR3 length equals 15 residues. Germline lookup yields CDR1 KGHDR and CDR2 SFDVKD. The CDR3 loop reads CATSDWTANTGELFF. CDR3 bases: TGTGCCACCAGTGATTGGACGGCGAACACCGGGGAGCTGTTTTTT.

The V and J genes are TRBV7-7 and TRBJ1-4; D is ambiguous. CDR3 length: 15 residues. CDR1 is SSHAT, CDR2 FNYEAQ, per germline (reference sequence). The V and J ends lost 1 base and 5 bases respectively, with 11 bases between them. This chain's CDR3 is CASSLVDPANEKLFF. CDR3 sequence (DNA): TGTGCCAGCAGCTTAGTAGACCCGGCGAATGAAAAACTGTTTTTT.

V and J are TRBV5-1 and TRBJ1-3; 7 nucleotides match TRBD1. The V gene end was trimmed by 4 bases and the J gene end by 2 bases; junction bases not matched to a gene: 6. Germline lookup yields CDR1 SGHRS and CDR2 YFSETQ. CDR3 size: 15 residues. The DNA of the CDR3 is TGCGCCAGCAGCCCCCAGGGGGGAACTGGAAACACCATATATTTT. It codes for CASSPQGGTGNTIYF. The whole variable domain, filled in from reference TRBV5-1 and TRBJ1-3, reads KAGVTQTPRYLIKTRGQQVTLSCSPISGHRSVSWYQQTPGQGLQFLFEYFSETQRNKGNFPGRFSGRQFSNSRSEMNVSTLELGDSALYLCASSPQGGTGNTIYFGEGSWLTVV.

The V call is TRBV3-1 (or the pseudogene TRBV3-2), the J call TRBJ2-7; 7 nucleotides match TRBD2. Germline V gene sequence: CDR1 LGHDT, CDR2 YNNKEL (reference sequence). This CDR3 comprises 11 residues. After removal of 8 bases from V and 4 bases from J, the junction contained 2 bases not matched to a gene. CDR3 sequence (DNA): TGTGCCAGCTGGGGGGGGTACGAGCAGTACTTC. It translates to CASWGGYEQYF.

The genes are TRBV7-9 and TRBJ1-1; D gene ambiguous. V was trimmed by 5 bases and J by 7 bases, leaving 17 bases between them. Germline values: CDR1 SEHNR, CDR2 FQNEAQ (reference sequence). The CDR3 has 14 amino acids. The chain's CDR3 is CASSTLSTGIEAFF. CDR3 bases: TGTGCCAGCAGCACCCTATCCACCGGGATTGAAGCTTTCTTT.

The chain carries TRBV27 and TRBJ1-1; the D gene is possibly TRBD1 (5 bases). The CDR3 contains 13 residues. Germline V lookup: CDR1 MNHEY, CDR2 SMNVEV (reference sequence). V lost 9 bases and J lost 3, with 14 bases in between. In nucleotides, the CDR3 is TGTGCCAGTTGTAGGGGATGGGACACTGAAGCTTTCTTT. It specifies CASCRGWDTEAFF.

This CDR3 is CASSEGRRGTQHF. Here the CDR3 DNA reads TGTGCCAGCAGTGAAGGTCGGCGGGGAACCCAGCATTTT. The chain carries TRBV2 and TRBJ1-5; D call uncertain. The germline gives CDR1 SNHLY, CDR2 FYNNEI. CDR3 length equals 13 residues. Trimming removed 1 base at V and 11 bases at J, with 12 bases between.

This clone occurred once. The V gene is TRBV4-2, the J gene TRBJ2-5, with TRBD2 identical over 9 bases. The CDR3 consists of 15 residues. From germline, CDR1 is LGHNA and CDR2 YNFKEQ. The V segment lost 0 bases and the J segment 5 bases; nucleotides outside the gene matches: 4. The CDR3 bases are TGTGCCAGCAGCCAAGAAACTAGCGGGCAGGAGACCCAGTACTTC. Its protein is CASSQETSGQETQYF.

This chain joins TRBV4-1 and TRBJ2-7; either TRBD1 or TRBD2 may supply D (5 bases each). Germline loops: CDR1 MGHRA, CDR2 YSYEKL. V was clipped by 0 bases and J by 0 bases, with 12 bases between them. This CDR3 is 16 amino acids long. The CDR3 DNA reads as TGCGCCAGCAGCCAAGATTCGGGGACGAGCTCCTACGAGCAGTACTTC. Encoded protein: CASSQDSGTSSYEQYF.

The gene calls are TRBV11-2 and TRBJ1-4; D is uncertain. V lost 2 bases to trimming and J lost 0 bases, with 7 bases between them. Germline values: CDR1 SGHAT, CDR2 FQNNGV. The CDR3 extends over 15 amino acids. CDR3 residues: CASSLFPATNEKLFF. CDR3 DNA: TGTGCCAGCAGCTTATTCCCTGCAACTAATGAAAAACTGTTTTTT.

This clone was counted only a few times. This sequence joins TRBV6-5 and TRBJ1-1, with D uncertain. Germline V lookup: CDR1 MNHEY, CDR2 SVGAGI. The CDR3 consists of 13 residues. Trimming shortened V by 6 bases and J by 3 bases, and 11 bases separated the two germline ends. CDR3 residues: CASRAAAYTEAFF. In DNA, the CDR3 is TGTGCCAGCAGGGCCGCAGCCTACACTGAAGCTTTCTTT.

With regard to this clone: The same CDR3 arises from other DNA sequences in this sample as well. V gene TRBV20-1 combines with J gene TRBJ1-6; D not resolved. The CDR3 is made up of 16 amino acids. V was pared by 3 bases and J by 0 bases, with 12 bases between. The germline V gene encodes CDR1 DFQATT and CDR2 SNEGSKA (reference sequence). The CDR3 spells CSASPVVSSYNSPLHF. CDR3 bases: TGCAGTGCTAGTCCAGTCGTCAGCTCCTATAATTCACCCCTCCACTTT.

This clone was counted only a few times. The gene calls are TRBV29-1 and TRBJ1-5; TRBD1 might be the D (5 bases). V was pared by 7 bases and J by 3 bases, with 16 bases between. Germline CDR1 is SQVTM and CDR2 is ANQGSEA. CDR3 length: 14 amino acids. The CDR3 reads CSAGPGRSNQPQHF. The DNA for the CDR3 is TGCAGCGCCGGGCCGGGGCGGTCCAATCAGCCCCAGCATTTT.

The V and J genes are TRBV4-3 and TRBJ1-6; D not certain. Germline values: CDR1 LGHNA, CDR2 YSLEER. CDR3 size: 15 residues. With 0 bases removed from V and 4 bases from J, the gap between germline ends came to 7 bases. The CDR3 coding sequence is TGCGCCAGCAGCCAAGAGGGAGGGTATAATTCACCCCTCCACTTT. Translation: CASSQEGGYNSPLHF.

The chain links TRBV7-3 to TRBJ1-6, with D hard to call. The length of the CDR3 is 13 residues. Germline-derived CDR1 and CDR2 are SGHTA and FQGTGA. Trimming took 4 bases from V and 7 from J, leaving 8 bases between them. CDR3 residues: CASSSTTNSPLHF. Here the CDR3 DNA reads TGTGCCAGCAGCTCCACCACGAATTCACCCCTCCACTTT.